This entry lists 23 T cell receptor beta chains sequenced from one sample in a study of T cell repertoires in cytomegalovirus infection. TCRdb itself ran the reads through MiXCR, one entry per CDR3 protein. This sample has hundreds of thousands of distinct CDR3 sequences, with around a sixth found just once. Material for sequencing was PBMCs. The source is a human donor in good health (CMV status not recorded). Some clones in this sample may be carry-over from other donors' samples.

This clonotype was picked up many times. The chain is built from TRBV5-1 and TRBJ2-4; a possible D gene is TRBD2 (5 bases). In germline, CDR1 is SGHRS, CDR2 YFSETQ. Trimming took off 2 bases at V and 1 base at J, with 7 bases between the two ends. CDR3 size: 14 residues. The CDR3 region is CASSFGVAKNIQYF. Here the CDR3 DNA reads TGCGCCAGCAGCTTCGGGGTTGCCAAAAACATTCAGTACTTC.

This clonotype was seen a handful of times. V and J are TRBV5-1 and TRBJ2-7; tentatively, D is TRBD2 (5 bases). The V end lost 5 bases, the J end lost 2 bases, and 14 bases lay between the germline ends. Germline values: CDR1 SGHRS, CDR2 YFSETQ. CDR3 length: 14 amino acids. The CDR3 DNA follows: TGCGCCAGCAGGGAGAACGGAGGAACCTACGAGCAGTACTTC. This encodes CASRENGGTYEQYF.

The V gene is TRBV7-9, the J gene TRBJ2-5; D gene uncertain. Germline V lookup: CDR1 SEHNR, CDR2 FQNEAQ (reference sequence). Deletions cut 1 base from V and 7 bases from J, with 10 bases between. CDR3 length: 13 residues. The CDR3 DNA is TGTGCCAGCAGCTTAGAAGACTCGAGGACCCAGTACTTC. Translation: CASSLEDSRTQYF.

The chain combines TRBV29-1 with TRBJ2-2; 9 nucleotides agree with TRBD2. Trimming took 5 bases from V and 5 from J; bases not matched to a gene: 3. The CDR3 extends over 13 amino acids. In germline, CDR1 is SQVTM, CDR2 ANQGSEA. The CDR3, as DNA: TGCAGCGTTAAGCGGGGGGTTACCGGGGAGCTGTTTTTT. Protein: CSVKRGVTGELFF.

The CDR3 here is CASIQWGAGYNEQFF. The CDR3 DNA reads as TGTGCCAGCATCCAGTGGGGGGCCGGGTACAATGAGCAGTTCTTC. This chain connects TRBV11-1 to TRBJ2-1; D may correspond to TRBD1 or TRBD2 (6 bases each). V dropped 7 bases and J dropped 4 bases, with 17 bases sitting between them. This CDR3 spans 15 amino acids. Germline V lookup: CDR1 SGHAT, CDR2 FQDESV (reference sequence). Full variable domain (outside the CDR3, taken from reference TRBV11-1 and TRBJ2-1): EAEVAQSPRYKITEKSQAVAFWCDPISGHATLYWYRQILGQGPELLVQFQDESVVDDSQLPKDRFSAERLKGVDSTLKIQPAELGDSAMYLCASIQWGAGYNEQFFGPGTRLTVL.

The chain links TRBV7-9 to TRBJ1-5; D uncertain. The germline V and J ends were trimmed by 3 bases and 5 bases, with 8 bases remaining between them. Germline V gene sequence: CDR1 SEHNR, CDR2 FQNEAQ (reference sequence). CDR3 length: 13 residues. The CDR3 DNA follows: TGTGCCAGCAGCTTCCTACCCGATCAGCCCCAGCATTTT. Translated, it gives CASSFLPDQPQHF.

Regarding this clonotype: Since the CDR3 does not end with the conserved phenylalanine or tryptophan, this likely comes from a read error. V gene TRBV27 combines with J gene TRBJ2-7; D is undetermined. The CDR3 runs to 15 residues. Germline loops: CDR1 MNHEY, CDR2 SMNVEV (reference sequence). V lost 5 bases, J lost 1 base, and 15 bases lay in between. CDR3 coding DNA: TGTGCCAGCAGTCTTACCGCCGTTGGGTCCTACGAGCAGTACTAC. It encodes CASSLTAVGSYEQYY.

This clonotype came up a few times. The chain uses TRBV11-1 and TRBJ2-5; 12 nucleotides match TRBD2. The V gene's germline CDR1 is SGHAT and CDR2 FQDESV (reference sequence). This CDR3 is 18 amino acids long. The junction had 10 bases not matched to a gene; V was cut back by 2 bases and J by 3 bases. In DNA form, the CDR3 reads TGTGCCAGCAGCTTATACAGTAGGACTAGCGGGAACAAAGAGACCCAGTACTTC. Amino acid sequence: CASSLYSRTSGNKETQYF.

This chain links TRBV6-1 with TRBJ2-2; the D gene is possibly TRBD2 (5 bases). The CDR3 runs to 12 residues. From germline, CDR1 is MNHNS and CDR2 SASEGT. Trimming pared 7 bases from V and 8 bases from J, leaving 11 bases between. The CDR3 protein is CASIGIRGELFF. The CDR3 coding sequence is TGTGCCAGCATCGGGATTAGAGGGGAGCTGTTTTTT.

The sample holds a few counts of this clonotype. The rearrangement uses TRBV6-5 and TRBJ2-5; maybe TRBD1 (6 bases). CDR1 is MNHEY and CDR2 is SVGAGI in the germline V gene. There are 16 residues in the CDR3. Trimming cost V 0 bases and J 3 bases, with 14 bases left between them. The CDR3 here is CASSYSINRAKETQYF. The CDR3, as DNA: TGTGCCAGCAGTTACTCGATAAACAGGGCCAAAGAGACCCAGTACTTC.

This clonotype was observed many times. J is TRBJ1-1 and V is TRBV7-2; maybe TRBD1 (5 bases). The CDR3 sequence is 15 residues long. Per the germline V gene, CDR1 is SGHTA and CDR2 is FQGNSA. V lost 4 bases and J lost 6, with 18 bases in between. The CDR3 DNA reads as TGTGCCAGCAGCTCGCACAGGTCCGCCGGCCCTGAAGCTTTCTTT. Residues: CASSSHRSAGPEAFF.

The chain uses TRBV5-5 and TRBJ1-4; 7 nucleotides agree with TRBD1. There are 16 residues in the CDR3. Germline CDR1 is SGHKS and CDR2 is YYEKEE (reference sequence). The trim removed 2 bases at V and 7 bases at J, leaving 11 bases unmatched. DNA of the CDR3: TGTGCCAGCAGCTTTGATTCGGGACAGTCCACTGAAAAACTGTTTTTT. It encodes CASSFDSGQSTEKLFF.

The CDR3 loop is CASSPGGRRTEAFF. The CDR3 region has the DNA TGTGCCAGCAGCCCAGGAGGGCGGAGAACTGAAGCTTTCTTT. The V call is TRBV5-6, the J call TRBJ1-1; unclear D gene. V lost 4 bases and J 5 bases, leaving 15 bases between the germline ends. Looked up from germline, CDR1 is SGHDT and CDR2 is YYEEEE. CDR3 size: 14 residues.

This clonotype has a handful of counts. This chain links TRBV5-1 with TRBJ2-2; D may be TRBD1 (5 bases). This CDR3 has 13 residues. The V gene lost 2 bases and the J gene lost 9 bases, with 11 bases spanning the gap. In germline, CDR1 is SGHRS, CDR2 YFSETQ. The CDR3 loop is CASSFWQGRELFF. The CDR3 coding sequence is TGCGCCAGCAGCTTTTGGCAGGGCCGGGAGCTGTTTTTT.

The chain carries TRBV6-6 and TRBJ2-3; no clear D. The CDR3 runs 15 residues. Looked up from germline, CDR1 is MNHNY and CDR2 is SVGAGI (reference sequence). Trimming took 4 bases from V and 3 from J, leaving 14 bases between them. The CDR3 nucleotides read TGTGCCAGCAGTTCGGGCCTAAGAGAGACAGATACGCAGTATTTT. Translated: CASSSGLRETDTQYF.

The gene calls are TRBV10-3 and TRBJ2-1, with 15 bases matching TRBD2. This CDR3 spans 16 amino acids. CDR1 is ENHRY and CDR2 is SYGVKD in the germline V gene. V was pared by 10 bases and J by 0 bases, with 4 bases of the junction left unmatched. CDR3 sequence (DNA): TGTGCCACCGGGACTAGCGGGGGGACCTCCTACAATGAGCAGTTCTTC. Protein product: CATGTSGGTSYNEQFF.

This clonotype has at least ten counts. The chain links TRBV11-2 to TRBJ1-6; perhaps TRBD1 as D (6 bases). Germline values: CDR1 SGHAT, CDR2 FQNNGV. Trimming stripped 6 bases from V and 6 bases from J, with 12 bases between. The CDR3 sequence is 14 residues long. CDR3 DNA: TGTGCCAGCAGGGACACAGGGTTTAATTCACCCCTCCACTTT. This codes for CASRDTGFNSPLHF.

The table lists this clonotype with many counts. This chain's CDR3 is CASSYSRLGTGSNEQYF. CDR3 sequence (DNA): TGTGCCAGCAGTTACTCAAGGTTGGGGACAGGGAGTAACGAGCAGTACTTC. V usage is TRBV6-2 or TRBV6-3 and J usage is TRBJ2-7, with TRBD1 identical over 9 bases. This CDR3 is built from 17 residues. Trimming took 0 bases from V and 5 from J; bases not matched to a gene: 11. The germline gives CDR1 MNHEY, CDR2 SVGEGT.

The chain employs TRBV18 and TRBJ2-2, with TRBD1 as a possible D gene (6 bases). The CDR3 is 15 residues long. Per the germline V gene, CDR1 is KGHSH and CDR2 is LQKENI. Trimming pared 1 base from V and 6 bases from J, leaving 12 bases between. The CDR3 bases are TGTGCCAGCTCACCACAGGCGGACAGTTCCGGGGAGCTGTTTTTT. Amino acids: CASSPQADSSGELFF.

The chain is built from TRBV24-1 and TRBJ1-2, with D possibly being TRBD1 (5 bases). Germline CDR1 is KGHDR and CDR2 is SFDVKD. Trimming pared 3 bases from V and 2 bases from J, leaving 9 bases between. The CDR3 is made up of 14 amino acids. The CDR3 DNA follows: TGTGCCACCAGTGATGCAGGGAGAAACTATGGCTACACCTTC. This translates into CATSDAGRNYGYTF.

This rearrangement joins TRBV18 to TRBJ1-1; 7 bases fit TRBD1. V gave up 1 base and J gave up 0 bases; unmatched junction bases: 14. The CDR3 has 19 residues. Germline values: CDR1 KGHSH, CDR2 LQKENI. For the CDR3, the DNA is TGTGCCAGCTCACCACGACCTTTCGGGACAGCCGAATTGAACACTGAAGCTTTCTTT. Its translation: CASSPRPFGTAELNTEAFF.

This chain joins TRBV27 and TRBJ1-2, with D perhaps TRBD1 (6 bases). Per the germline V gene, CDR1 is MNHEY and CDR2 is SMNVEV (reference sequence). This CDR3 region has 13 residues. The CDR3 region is CASPGRGYYGYTF. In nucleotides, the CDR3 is TGTGCGTCCCCAGGCAGGGGATACTATGGCTACACCTTC.

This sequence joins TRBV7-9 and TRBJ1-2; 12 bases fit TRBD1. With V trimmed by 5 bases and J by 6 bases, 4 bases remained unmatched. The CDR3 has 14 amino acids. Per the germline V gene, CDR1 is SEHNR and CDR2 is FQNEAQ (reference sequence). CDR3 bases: TGTGCCAGCAGCCCGGGACAGGGGGCTAATGGCTACACCTTC. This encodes CASSPGQGANGYTF.